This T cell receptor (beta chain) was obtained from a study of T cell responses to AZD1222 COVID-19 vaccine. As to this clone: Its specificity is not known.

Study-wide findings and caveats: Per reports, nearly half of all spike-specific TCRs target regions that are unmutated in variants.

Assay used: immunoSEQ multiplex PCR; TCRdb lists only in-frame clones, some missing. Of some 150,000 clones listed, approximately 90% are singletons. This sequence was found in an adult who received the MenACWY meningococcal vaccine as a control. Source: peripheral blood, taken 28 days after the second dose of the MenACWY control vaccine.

The CDR3 protein is CASSLGFPGGNGYTF. The CDR3 DNA reads TGTGCCAGCAGCTTAGGTTTTCCTGGGGGGAATGGCTACACCTTC. This chain connects TRBV7-8 to TRBJ1-2; weak D call: TRBD1 (5 bases). The CDR3 spans 15 residues. Deletions cut 1 base from V and 6 bases from J, with 15 bases between. Germline-derived CDR1 and CDR2 are SGHVS and FQNEAQ.